This TCR beta chain was documented in a study of naive and memory T cell subsets listed by TCRdb under 2017. Looking at the study overall: In the figure summarizing the skin biopsy and whole blood samples, approximately ten blood donors, 7 tuberculin skin test biopsies and 3 saline control biopsies were reported. As previously described, skin biopsies were taken from tuberculin skin test sites or from saline-injected control sites and processed for RNA extraction. PCR2 was typically performed as a SYBR Green qPCR that was stopped at a set threshold, although end-point PCR (around 6 cycles) could be used instead for low-input samples.

The library was generated by UMI-ligation and nested PCR. Four rounds of PCR, run with the SP2 primer together with nested alpha and beta constant region primers, were used to amplify the ligated cDNA. For the blood and skin samples, reverse transcription of TCR RNA was done with SuperScript IV along with alpha and beta constant region primers. T4 RNA ligase 1 was used to ligate an oligonucleotide containing the Illumina SP2 primer and a UMI to the 3' end of the cDNA. The 12-nucleotide UMI consisted of two random hexamers with an eight-base spacer between the hexamers to prevent hairpin formation. From the second PCR onward, TCR alpha and beta chain libraries were processed separately and dual indexed for multiplexing. After pooling, the indexed libraries were analyzed by capillary electrophoresis and sequenced on either an Illumina MiSeq or NextSeq. Libraries were spiked with PhiX DNA at about 4.5-7.5% so that base diversity was increased and cluster recognition was improved. On the study's bioinformatics: Demultiplexor extracted UMIs from read 2, combined them with read 1 TCR sequence, and split reads by sample indices. Decombinator identified V and J genes and V-J junctions, assigning each TCR a five-part identifier including V and J deletions. Collapsinator relied on UMIs to correct both sequencing errors and PCR amplification heterogeneity, producing a UMI-based abundance for each TCR. Identifiers were converted to nucleotide sequence by CDR3Translator and translated to amino acids, and CDR3 regions were extracted on the basis of terminal motifs. After normalization to the amount of input RNA, error-corrected alpha and beta TCR counts from blood and skin were compared. TCRdb passed the public sequencing reads through fastp at Q25 and MiXCR, retaining productive beta sequences. Records with the same CDR3 protein are collapsed into one entry carrying the most frequent genes and DNA. These V and J calls originate from TCRdb's pipeline instead of the authors' own analysis. For this sample there are 25,000 to 35,000 distinct CDR3 sequences; more than 6.5% appear just once. The ten largest clonotypes hold 3% to 3.5% of the sample.

Within its sample, this clonotype is medium-sized (0.01 to 0.1%). Its antigen is unknown. No base-level quality is on record; no much larger clone is a single base apart. What the research found in general, with its limitations: Both types of skin biopsy reportedly yielded TCR sequences, though far more TCRs came from tuberculin skin test sites. Skin biopsy collection and RNA processing details were not given in the paper but referenced to earlier studies. The RNA-based method was acknowledged as potentially sensitive to TCR transcript changes with T cell activation and differentiation. The larger number of TCRs at tuberculin skin test sites was interpreted as T cell infiltration of a delayed type IV hypersensitivity reaction.

The trim is 4 bases for V and 9 bases for J, with a gap of 11 bases between the germline ends. The CDR3 numbers 12 residues from cysteine through phenylalanine. Only the CDR3 region is kept as DNA, spanning 36 bases read in frame from base 1. Based on the germline V gene, the CDR1 and CDR2 sequences are SGHTA and FQGNSA. This sample's treatment or condition label indicates: skin biopsy from PPD injection site in Mantoux-positive individual. The study described a robust, sensitive protocol for amplifying, sequencing and analyzing TCRs, using 3' ligation of a UMI-containing oligonucleotide to TCR cDNA. Tuberculin skin test biopsies were obtained from sites injected with PPD in individuals who had a positive Mantoux test. Total RNA was used without cell sorting and was treated with RQ1 DNase before reverse transcription, with a target input of about 1 to 1,100 ng. Libraries were prepared from skin biopsies and whole blood so that pipeline robustness could be tested in samples in which T cells form a minority population.

The specimen comprised skin, sampled from a tuberculin skin test site. This receptor chain uses TRBV7-2 and TRBJ2-3; possibly the D gene is TRBD2, per 5 matching bases. This clonotype was obtained from an adult in good health. The CDR3 protein sequence reads: CASSSSGGTQYF. The nucleotide sequence is given as TGTGCCAGCAGCTCCAGCGGTGGCACGCAGTATTTT.